This entry lists 3 T cell receptor beta chains sequenced from one sample in a study of control samples from healthy donors and cancer patients. The repertoire was sequenced with immunoSEQ multiplex PCR; TCRdb's copy has only in-frame clones and lacks some. The repertoire holds approximately 94,000 clones, with 70% to 90% as singletons. The source material was blood. The receptors derive from a woman aged 45-60 years in good health.

The chain combines TRBV9 with TRBJ2-3; D uncertain. Germline values: CDR1 SGDLS, CDR2 YYNGEE. The V end was cut by 0 bases, the J end by 0 bases, with 14 bases between. This CDR3 is built from 17 residues. CDR3 coding DNA: TGTGCCAGCAGCGTAGGTTGGATGCAGGCTAGCACAGATACGCAGTATTTT. Translation: CASSVGWMQASTDTQYF. The whole variable domain, filled in from reference TRBV9 and TRBJ2-3, reads DSGVTQTPKHLITATGQRVTLRCSPRSGDLSVYWYQQSLDQGLQFLIQYYNGEERAKGNILERFSAQQFPDLHSELNLSSLELGDSALYFCASSVGWMQASTDTQYFGPGTRLTVL.

This chain uses TRBV9 with TRBJ2-3; the match to TRBD2 covers 10 bases. CDR1 and CDR2 (germline): SGDLS, YYNGEE. The CDR3 is made up of 15 amino acids. J lost 4 bases, V lost 2 bases, and 4 bases had no gene match. The CDR3 spells CASSVTSGKPDTQYF. The CDR3 nucleotides are TGTGCCAGCAGCGTCACTAGCGGGAAGCCAGATACGCAGTATTTT.

The CDR3 bases are TGTGCCAGCTCACCAGAACGGATCTCCTACGAGCAGTACTTC. Its protein product is CASSPERISYEQYF. The chain carries TRBV18 and TRBJ2-7, with D unresolved. This CDR3 region has 14 residues. The germline V and J ends were trimmed by 2 bases and 0 bases, with 8 bases remaining between them. Germline V gene sequence: CDR1 KGHSH, CDR2 LQKENI.